This TCR beta chain appears in the sequencing data of a study of human T cells and chemical hapten exposure. Study as a whole: Patch tests put 0.01% DPC on the upper back, and the results were checked at 6 days. Whole-study results and caveats: Counts of TCRs above 1 in 1000 frequency stayed unchanged with DPC sensitization. Significantly greater numbers of large CDR3 similarity clusters came from expanded TCRs than from controls.

The time point was: pre-sensitization, week 0. Treatment indicated: therapeutic diphenylcyclopropenone sensitization with weekly scalp DPC. This CDR3 spans 13 amino acids. The germline CDR1 and CDR2 sequences are SGHRS and YFSETQ. Trimming cost V 7 bases and J 4 bases; bases outside gene matches: 7. The sample holds many counts of this clonotype. The antigen is undetermined. TCRdb independently ran MiXCR on the RACE reads; one entry per CDR3 protein. This table has approximately 52,000 distinct CDR3 sequences, 9.4% appearing once. Source: whole blood, taken in connection with sensitization to the hapten diphenylcyclopropenone (DPC). The chain uses TRBV5-1 and TRBJ2-7; 8 nucleotides match TRBD1. The TCR sequence derives from a middle-aged woman with alopecia areata. Some clones in this sample may be carry-over from other donors' samples. The CDR3 loop reads CASALTGGYEQYF. DNA for the CDR3: TGCGCCAGCGCCCTTACAGGGGGTTACGAGCAGTACTTC.